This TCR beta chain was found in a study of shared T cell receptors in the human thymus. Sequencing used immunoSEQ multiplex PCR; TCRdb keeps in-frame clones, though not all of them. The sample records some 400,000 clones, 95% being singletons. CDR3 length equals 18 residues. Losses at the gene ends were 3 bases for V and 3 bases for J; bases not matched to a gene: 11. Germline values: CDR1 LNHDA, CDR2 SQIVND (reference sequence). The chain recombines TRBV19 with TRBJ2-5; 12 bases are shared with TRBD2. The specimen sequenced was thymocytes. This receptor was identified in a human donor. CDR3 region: CASSIWTSGTPGKETQYF. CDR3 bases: TGTGCCAGTAGTATTTGGACTAGCGGGACCCCTGGGAAAGAGACCCAGTACTTC.